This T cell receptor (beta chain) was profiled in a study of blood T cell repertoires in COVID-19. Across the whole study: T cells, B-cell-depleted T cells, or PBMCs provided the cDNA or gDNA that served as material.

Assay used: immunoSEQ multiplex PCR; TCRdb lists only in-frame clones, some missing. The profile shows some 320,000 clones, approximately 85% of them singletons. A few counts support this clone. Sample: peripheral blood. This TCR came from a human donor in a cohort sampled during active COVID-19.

The DNA for the CDR3 is TGCGCCAGCAGCTTGGCCGGAATGGAGGGGTCAAGCTACCGCAATGAAAAACTGTTTTTT. Its translation is CASSLAGMEGSSYRNEKLFF. The chain recombines TRBV5-1 with TRBJ1-4, with a tentative D call TRBD1 (5 bases). The CDR3 sequence is 20 residues long. From germline, CDR1 is SGHRS and CDR2 YFSETQ. Trimming removed 0 bases from V and 5 bases from J, with 26 bases in between.